One and the same sample provided the 9 T cell receptor beta chains below, sequenced in a study of persistence of HIV-infected CD4 T cells. No antigens are known for them. The immunoSEQ assay was version 4, run in survey mode. Profiled with immunoSEQ multiplex PCR; TCRdb holds only in-frame clones, not every one. The sample records approximately 19,000 clones, approximately 65% being singletons. Lysates of CMV-infected fibroblasts at 9.5 to 10 ug/mL stimulated these cells. Responding CD4+ T cells were sorted by upregulation of both CD40 ligand and CD69. Sequencing was performed on CD4+ T cells sorted from PBMCs after approximately 19-hour stimulation, taken from a patient who received antiretroviral therapy. These receptors were obtained from an adult woman with HIV who was CMV-seropositive.

The chain employs TRBV19 and TRBJ2-7, with no clear D. Germline CDR1 and CDR2: LNHDA and SQIVND (reference sequence). Trimming pared 2 bases from V and 3 bases from J, leaving 8 bases between. The CDR3 is 13 amino acids. The CDR3 region is CASSIRRNYEQYF. The CDR3 bases are TGTGCCAGTAGTATAAGACGGAACTACGAGCAGTACTTC. The variable domain in full, completed from reference TRBV19 and TRBJ2-7, reads DGGITQSPKYLFRKEGQNVTLSCEQNLNHDAMYWYRQDPGQGLRLIYYSQIVNDFQKGDIAEGYSVSREKKESFPLTVTSAQKNPTAFYLCASSIRRNYEQYFGPGTRLTVT.

The rearrangement links TRBV9 to TRBJ2-3; 9 bases fit TRBD1. The germline gives CDR1 SGDLS, CDR2 YYNGEE. The CDR3 has 15 residues. With V trimmed by 6 bases and J by 3 bases, 8 bases remained unmatched. CDR3 nucleotides: TGTGCCAGCACCTCCGGGACAGGGCCAACAGATACGCAGTATTTT. Translated, it gives CASTSGTGPTDTQYF.

The chain couples TRBV6-5 to TRBJ1-1, with TRBD1 identical over 9 bases. Germline V CDR1 and CDR2: MNHEY, SVGAGI. The CDR3 is 15 residues long. J lost 5 bases, V lost 4 bases, and 8 bases had no gene match. CDR3 coding DNA: TGTGCCAGCAGTTCCTCGGGACAGGGCAAAACTGAAGCTTTCTTT. Protein: CASSSSGQGKTEAFF.

The chain is built from TRBV28 and TRBJ1-2, with D perhaps matching TRBD1 (6 bases). The V gene lost 5 bases and the J gene lost 5 bases, with 18 bases spanning the gap. The CDR3 is made up of 15 amino acids. Germline V gene data show CDR1 as MDHEN and CDR2 as SYDVKM. The CDR3: CASSLTGILGYGYTF. CDR3 nucleotide sequence: TGTGCCAGCAGTCTCACAGGGATCCTGGGGTATGGCTACACCTTC.

The V gene is TRBV3-1 (or the pseudogene TRBV3-2), the J gene TRBJ1-2; no definite D call. The ends were cut back, 1 base at V and 3 bases at J, with 15 bases in the middle. The V gene's germline CDR1 is LGHDT and CDR2 YNNKEL (reference sequence). The CDR3 runs 16 residues. CDR3 nucleotides: TGTGCCAGCAGCCAAGTGCGGGGTGGCTCCCACTATGGCTACACCTTC. Its protein product is CASSQVRGGSHYGYTF.

The rearrangement uses TRBV7-8 and TRBJ1-1; D ambiguous. V gave up 5 bases and J gave up 5 bases, with 18 bases separating them. Germline V gene sequence: CDR1 SGHVS, CDR2 FQNEAQ. The CDR3 spans 15 residues. The CDR3 DNA reads as TGTGCCAGCAGCATCCCCGGCTCCCAGATAACTGAAGCTTTCTTT. Translated, it gives CASSIPGSQITEAFF.

The chain is built from TRBV10-3 and TRBJ2-1, with D hard to call. V gave up 2 bases and J gave up 5 bases, with 10 bases separating them. The V gene's germline CDR1 is ENHRY and CDR2 SYGVKD. This CDR3 comprises 14 residues. CDR3 protein: CAISELATDNEQFF. The DNA of the CDR3 is TGTGCCATCAGTGAGCTTGCAACGGACAATGAGCAGTTCTTC.

V usage is TRBV5-1 and J usage is TRBJ2-3; 8 bases match TRBD2. This CDR3 has 15 residues. CDR1 SGHRS and CDR2 YFSETQ come from the germline V gene. V shed 0 bases, J shed 1 base, and the junction held 1 base outside the gene matches. The CDR3 DNA reads TGCGCCAGCAGCTTGGGCGGGGGGCGCACAGATACGCAGTATTTT. Residues: CASSLGGGRTDTQYF.

As to this clone: Other nucleotide sequences in the sample specify the same CDR3. The chain is built from TRBV19 and TRBJ1-2; 7 bases map to TRBD1. The CDR3 extends over 15 amino acids. CDR1 is LNHDA, CDR2 SQIVND, per germline (reference sequence). V trimming: 0 bases; J trimming: 6 bases; junction bases outside the gene matches: 7. CDR3 nucleotides: TGTGCCAGTAGTATAGACCGGACAGGCCTCCATGGCTACACCTTC. Its protein is CASSIDRTGLHGYTF. Full variable domain (missing parts from reference TRBV19 and TRBJ1-2): DGGITQSPKYLFRKEGQNVTLSCEQNLNHDAMYWYRQDPGQGLRLIYYSQIVNDFQKGDIAEGYSVSREKKESFPLTVTSAQKNPTAFYLCASSIDRTGLHGYTFGSGTRLTVV.